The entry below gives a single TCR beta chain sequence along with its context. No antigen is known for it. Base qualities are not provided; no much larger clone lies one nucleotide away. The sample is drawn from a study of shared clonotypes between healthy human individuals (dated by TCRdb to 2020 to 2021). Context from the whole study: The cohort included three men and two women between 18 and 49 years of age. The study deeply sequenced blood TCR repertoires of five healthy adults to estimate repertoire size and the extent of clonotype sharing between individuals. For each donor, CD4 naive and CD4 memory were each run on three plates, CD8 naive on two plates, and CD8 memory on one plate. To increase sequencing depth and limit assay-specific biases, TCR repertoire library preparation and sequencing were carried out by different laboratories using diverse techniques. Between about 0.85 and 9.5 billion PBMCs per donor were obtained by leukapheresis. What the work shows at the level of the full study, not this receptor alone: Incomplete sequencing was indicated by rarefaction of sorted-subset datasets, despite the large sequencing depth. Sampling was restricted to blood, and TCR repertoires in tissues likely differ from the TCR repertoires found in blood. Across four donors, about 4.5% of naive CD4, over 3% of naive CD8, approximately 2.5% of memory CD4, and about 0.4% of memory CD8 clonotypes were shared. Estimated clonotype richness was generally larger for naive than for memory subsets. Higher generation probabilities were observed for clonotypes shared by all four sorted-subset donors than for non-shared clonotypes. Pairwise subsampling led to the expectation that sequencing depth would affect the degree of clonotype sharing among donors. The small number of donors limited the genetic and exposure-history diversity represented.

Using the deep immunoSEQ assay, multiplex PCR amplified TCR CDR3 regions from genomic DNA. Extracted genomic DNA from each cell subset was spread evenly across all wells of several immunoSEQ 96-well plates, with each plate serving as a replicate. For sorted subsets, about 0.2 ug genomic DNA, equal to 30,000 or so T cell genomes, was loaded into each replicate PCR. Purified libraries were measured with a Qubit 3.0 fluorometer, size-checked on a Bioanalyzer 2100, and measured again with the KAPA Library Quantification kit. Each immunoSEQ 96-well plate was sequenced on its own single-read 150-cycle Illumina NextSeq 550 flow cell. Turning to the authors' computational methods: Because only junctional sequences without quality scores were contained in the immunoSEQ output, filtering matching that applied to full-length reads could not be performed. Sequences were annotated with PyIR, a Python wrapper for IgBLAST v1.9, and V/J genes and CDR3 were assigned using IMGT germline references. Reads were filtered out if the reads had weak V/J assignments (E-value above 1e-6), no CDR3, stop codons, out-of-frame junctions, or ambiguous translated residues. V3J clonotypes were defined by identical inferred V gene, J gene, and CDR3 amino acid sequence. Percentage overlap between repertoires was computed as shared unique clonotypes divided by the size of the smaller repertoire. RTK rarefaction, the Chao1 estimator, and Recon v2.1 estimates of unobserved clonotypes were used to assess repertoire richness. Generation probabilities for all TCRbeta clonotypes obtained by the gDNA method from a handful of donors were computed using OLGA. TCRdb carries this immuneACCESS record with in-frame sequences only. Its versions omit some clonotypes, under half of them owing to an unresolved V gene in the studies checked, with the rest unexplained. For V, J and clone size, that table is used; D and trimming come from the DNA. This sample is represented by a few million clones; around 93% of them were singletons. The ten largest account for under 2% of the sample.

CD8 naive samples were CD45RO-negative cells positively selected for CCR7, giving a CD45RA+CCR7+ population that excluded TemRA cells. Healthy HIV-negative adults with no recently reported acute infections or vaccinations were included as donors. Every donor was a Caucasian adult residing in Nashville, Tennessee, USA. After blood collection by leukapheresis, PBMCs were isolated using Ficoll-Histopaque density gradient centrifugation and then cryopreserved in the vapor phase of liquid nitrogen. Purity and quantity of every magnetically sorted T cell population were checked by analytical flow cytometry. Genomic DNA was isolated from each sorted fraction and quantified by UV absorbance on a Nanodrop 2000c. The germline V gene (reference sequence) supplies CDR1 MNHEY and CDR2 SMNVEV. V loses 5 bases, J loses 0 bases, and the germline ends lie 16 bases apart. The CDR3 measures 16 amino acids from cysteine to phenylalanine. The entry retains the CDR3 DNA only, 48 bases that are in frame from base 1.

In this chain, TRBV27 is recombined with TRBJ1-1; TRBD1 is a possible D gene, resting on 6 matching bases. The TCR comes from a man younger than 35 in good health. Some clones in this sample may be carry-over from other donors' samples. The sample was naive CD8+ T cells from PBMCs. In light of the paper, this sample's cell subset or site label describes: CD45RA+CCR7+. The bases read TGTGCCAGCAGTGGGGGTTGGGGGGCAGTGAACACTGAAGCTTTCTTT. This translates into CASSGGWGAVNTEAFF.